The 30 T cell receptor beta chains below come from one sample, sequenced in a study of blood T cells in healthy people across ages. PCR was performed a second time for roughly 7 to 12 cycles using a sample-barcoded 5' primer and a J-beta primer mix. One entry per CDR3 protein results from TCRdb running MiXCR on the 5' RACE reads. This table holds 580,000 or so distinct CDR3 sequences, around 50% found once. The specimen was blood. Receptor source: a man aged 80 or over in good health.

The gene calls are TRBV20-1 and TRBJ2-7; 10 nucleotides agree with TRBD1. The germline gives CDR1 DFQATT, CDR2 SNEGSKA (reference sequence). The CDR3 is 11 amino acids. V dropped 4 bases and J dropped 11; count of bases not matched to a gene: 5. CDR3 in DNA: TGCAGTGCTAAGAAGGGGACAGGGGAGTACTTC. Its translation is CSAKKGTGEYF.

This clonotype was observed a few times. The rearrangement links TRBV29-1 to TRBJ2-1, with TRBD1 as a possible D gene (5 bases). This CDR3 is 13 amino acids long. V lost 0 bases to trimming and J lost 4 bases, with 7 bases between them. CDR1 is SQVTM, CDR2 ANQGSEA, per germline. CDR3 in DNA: TGCAGCGTTGAAGATCAGGGTTACAATGAGCAGTTCTTC. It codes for CSVEDQGYNEQFF.

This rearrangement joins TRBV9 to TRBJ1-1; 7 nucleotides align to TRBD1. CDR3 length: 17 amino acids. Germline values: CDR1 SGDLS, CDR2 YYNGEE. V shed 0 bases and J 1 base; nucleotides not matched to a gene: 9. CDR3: CASSVVKGTEKNTEAFF. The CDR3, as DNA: TGTGCCAGCAGCGTAGTCAAGGGGACAGAGAAGAACACTGAAGCTTTCTTT.

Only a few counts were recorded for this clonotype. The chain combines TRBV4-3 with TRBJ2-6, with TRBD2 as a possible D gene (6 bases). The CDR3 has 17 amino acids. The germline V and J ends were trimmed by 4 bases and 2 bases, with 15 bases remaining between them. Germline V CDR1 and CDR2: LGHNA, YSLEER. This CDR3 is CASSLDWGGTGANVLTF. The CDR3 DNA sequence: TGCGCCAGCAGCCTCGATTGGGGCGGGACTGGGGCCAACGTCCTGACTTTC.

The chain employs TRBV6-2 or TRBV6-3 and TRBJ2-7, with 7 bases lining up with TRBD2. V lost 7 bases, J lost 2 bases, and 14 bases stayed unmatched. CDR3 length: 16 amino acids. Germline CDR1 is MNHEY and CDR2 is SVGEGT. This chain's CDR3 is CASTQRGGRTTYEQYF. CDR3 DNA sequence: TGTGCCAGCACCCAACGGGGCGGGAGAACGACCTACGAGCAGTACTTC.

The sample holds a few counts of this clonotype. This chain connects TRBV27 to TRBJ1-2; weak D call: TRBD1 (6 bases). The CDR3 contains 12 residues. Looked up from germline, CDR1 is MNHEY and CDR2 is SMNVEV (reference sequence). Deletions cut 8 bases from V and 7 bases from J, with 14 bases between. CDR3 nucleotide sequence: TGTGCCAGCGGAACAGGGTTCGGTGGCTACACCTTC. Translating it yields CASGTGFGGYTF.

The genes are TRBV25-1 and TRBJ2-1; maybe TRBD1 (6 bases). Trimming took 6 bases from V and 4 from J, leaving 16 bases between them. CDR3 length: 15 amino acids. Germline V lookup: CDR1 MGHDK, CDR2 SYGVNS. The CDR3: CASRVRGADYNEQFF. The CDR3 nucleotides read TGTGCCAGCAGGGTCAGGGGCGCCGATTACAATGAGCAGTTCTTC.

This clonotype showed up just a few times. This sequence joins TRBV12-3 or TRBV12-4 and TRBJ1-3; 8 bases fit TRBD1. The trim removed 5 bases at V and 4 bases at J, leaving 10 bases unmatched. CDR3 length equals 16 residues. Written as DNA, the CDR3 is TGTGCCAGCAGTCCCCGGACAGGGAGTGAAGGAAACACCATATATTTT. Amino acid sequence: CASSPRTGSEGNTIYF.

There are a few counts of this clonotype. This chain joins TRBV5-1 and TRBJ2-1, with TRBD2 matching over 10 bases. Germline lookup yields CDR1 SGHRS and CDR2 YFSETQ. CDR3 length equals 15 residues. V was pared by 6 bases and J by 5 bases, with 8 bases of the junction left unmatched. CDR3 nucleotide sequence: TGCGCCAGCACCCGAGGGCTAGCGGGAGACAATGAGCAGTTCTTC. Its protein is CASTRGLAGDNEQFF.

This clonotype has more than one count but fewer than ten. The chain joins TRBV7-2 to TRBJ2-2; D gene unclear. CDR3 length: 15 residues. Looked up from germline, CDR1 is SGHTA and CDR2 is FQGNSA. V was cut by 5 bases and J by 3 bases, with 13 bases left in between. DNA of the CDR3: TGTGCCAGCAGCCCCCAAGGCTACTACACCGGGGAGCTGTTTTTT. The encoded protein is CASSPQGYYTGELFF.

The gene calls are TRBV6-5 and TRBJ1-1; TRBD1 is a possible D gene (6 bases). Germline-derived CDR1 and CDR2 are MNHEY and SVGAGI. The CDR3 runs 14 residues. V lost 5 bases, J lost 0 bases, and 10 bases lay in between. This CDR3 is CASSRQDVNTEAFF. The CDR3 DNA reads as TGTGCCAGCAGTCGACAGGATGTGAACACTGAAGCTTTCTTT.

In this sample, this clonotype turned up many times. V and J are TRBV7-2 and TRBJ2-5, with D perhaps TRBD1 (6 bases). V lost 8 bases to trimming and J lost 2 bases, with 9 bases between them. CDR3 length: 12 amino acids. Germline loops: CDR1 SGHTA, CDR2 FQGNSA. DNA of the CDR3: TGTGCCAGCGGACAGAATCAAGAGACCCAGTACTTC. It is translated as CASGQNQETQYF.

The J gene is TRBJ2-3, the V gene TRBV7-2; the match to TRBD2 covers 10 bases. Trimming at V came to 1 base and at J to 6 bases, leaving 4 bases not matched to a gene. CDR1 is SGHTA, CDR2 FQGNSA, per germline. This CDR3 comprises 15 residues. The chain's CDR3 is CASSLVASGSDTQYF. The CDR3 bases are TGTGCCAGCAGCTTAGTGGCTAGCGGGAGTGATACGCAGTATTTT.

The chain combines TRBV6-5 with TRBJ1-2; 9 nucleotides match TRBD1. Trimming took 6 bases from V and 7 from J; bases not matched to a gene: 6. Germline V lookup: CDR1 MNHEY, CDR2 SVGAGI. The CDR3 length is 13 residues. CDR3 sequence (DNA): TGTGCCAGCAGACTACAGGGGGCCACTGGCTACACCTTC. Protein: CASRLQGATGYTF.

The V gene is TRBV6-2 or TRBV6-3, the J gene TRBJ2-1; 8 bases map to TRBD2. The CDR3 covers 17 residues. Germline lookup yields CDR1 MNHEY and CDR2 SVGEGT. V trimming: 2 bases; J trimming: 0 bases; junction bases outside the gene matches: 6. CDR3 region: CASSYPERGSSYNEQFF. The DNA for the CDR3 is TGTGCCAGCAGTTACCCCGAGCGGGGGAGCTCCTACAATGAGCAGTTCTTC.

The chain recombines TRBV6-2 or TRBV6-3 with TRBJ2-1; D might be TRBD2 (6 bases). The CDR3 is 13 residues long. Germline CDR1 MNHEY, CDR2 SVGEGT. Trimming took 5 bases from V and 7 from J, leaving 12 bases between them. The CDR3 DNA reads TGTGCCAGCAGTCAAGGCGGGGCAAATGAGCAGTTCTTC. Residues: CASSQGGANEQFF.

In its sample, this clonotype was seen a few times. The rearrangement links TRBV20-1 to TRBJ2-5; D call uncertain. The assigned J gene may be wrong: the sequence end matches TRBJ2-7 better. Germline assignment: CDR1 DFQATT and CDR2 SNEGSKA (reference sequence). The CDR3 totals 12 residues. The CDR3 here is CSALQTSYEQYF. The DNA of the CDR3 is TGCAGTGCCCTCCAAACTTCTTACGAGCAGTACTTC.

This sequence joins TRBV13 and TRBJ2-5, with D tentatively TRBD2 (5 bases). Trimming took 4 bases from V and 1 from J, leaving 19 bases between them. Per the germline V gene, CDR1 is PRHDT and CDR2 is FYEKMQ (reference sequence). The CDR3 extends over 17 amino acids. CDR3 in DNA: TGTGCCAGCAGCTCACAAACCGGGGTCCAAGCCCAAGAGACCCAGTACTTC. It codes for CASSSQTGVQAQETQYF.

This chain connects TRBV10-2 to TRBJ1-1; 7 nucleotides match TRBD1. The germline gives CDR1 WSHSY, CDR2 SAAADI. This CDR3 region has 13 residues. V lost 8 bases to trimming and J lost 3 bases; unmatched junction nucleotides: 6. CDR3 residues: CASGRGGYTEAFF. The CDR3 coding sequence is TGCGCCAGCGGGCGAGGGGGCTACACTGAAGCTTTCTTT.

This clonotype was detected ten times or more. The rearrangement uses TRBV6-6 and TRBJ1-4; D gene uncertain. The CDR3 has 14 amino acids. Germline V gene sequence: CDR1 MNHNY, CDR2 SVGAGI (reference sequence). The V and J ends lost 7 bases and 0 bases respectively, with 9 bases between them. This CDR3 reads CASIPYATNEKLFF. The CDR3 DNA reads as TGTGCCAGCATCCCGTATGCAACTAATGAAAAACTGTTTTTT.

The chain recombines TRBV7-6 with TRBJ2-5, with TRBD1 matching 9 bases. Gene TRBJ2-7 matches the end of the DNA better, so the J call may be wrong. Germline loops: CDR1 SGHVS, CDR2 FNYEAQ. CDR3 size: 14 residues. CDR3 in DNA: TGTGCCAGCAGCTTAGGGACAGGGGCTTCCGAGCAGTACTTC. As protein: CASSLGTGASEQYF.

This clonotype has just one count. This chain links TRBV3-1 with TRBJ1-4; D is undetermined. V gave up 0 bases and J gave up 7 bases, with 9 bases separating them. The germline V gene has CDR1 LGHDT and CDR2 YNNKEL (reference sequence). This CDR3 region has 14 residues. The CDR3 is CASSQDLRGEKLFF. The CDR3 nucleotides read TGTGCCAGCAGCCAAGATCTAAGAGGTGAAAAACTGTTTTTT.

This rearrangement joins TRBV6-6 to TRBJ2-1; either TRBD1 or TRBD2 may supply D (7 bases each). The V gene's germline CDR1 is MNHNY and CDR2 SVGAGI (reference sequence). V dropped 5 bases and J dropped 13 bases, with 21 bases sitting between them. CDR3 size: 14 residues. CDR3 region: CASSGGGQQETQFF. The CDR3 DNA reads TGTGCCAGCAGTGGGGGGGGACAGCAAGAGACCCAGTTCTTC.

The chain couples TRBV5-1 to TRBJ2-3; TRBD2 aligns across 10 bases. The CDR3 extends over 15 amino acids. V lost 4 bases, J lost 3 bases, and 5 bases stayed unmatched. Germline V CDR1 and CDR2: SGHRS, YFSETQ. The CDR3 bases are TGCGCCAGCAGCGTGAAGCGGGGGGGAACAGATACGCAGTATTTT. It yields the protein CASSVKRGGTDTQYF.

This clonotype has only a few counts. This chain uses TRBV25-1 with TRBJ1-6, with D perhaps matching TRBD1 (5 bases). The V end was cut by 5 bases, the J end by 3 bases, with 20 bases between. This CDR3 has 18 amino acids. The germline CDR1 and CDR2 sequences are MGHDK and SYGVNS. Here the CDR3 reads CASSPHSRGDLYNSPLHF. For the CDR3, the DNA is TGTGCCAGCAGTCCGCACAGCCGGGGGGATCTCTATAATTCACCCCTCCACTTT. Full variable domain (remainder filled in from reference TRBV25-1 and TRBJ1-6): EADIYQTPRYLVIGTGKKITLECSQTMGHDKMYWYQQDPGMELHLIHYSYGVNSTEKGDLSSESTVSRIRTEHFPLTLESARPSHTSQYLCASSPHSRGDLYNSPLHFGNGTRLTVT.

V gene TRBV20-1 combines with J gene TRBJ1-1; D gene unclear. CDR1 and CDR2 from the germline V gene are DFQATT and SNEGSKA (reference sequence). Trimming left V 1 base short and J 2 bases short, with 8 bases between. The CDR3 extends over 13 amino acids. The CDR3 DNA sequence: TGCAGTGCTAGAGGGGCACCTAACACTGAAGCTTTCTTT. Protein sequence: CSARGAPNTEAFF.

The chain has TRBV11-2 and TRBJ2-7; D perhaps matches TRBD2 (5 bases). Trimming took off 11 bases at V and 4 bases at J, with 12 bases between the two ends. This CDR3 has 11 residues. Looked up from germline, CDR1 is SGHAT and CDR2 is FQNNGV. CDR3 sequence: CASRGGYEQYF. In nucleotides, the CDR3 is TGTGCCTCACGAGGAGGATACGAGCAGTACTTC.

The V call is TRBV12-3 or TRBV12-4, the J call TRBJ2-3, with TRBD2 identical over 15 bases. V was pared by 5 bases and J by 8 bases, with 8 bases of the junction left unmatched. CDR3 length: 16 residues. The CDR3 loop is CASSNGLAGGPGTQYF. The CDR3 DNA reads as TGTGCCAGCAGTAACGGACTAGCGGGAGGGCCTGGTACGCAGTATTTT.

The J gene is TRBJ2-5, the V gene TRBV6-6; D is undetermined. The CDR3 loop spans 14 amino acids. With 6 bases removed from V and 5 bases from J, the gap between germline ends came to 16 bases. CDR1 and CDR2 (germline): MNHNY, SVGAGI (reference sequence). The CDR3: CASSPVQQGETQYF. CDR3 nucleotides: TGTGCCAGCAGCCCCGTCCAACAAGGGGAGACCCAGTACTTC.

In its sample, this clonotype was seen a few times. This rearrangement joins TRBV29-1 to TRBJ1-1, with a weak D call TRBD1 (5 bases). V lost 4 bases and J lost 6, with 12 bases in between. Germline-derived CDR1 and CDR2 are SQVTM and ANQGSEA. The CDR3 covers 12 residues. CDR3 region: CSVVRDASEAFF. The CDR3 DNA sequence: TGCAGCGTTGTCAGGGATGCCTCTGAAGCTTTCTTT.